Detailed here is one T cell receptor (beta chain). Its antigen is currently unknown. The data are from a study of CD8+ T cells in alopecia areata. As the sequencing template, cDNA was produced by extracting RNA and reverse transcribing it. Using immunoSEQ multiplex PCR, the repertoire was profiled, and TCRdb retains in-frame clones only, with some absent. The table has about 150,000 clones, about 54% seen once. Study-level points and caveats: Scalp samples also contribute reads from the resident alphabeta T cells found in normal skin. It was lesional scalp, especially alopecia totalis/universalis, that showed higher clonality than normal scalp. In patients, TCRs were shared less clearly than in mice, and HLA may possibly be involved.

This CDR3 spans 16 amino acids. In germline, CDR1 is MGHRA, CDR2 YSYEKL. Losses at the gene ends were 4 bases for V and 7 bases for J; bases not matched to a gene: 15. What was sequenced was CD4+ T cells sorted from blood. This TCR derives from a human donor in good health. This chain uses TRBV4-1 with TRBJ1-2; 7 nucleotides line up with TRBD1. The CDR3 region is CASSRGQALRAGGYTF. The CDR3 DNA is TGCGCCAGCAGCCGTGGACAGGCACTCAGGGCCGGTGGCTACACCTTC.